A few counts support the clone carrying this TCR beta chain. Its antigen is unknown. The CDR3 sequence is 18 residues long. Germline trimming cut 5 bases from V and 7 bases from J; bases unmatched to any gene: 18. The data originate from a study of regulatory T cells in long-lasting Graves disease. About the research overall: Antithyroid drug intake by newly diagnosed Graves' patients had lasted under 3 months.

Time point here: newly diagnosed GD, antithyroid drugs for less than 3 months. Following extraction of RNA from PBMCs, that RNA was used to make the TCR library. Whole-study findings and limits: The study found persistent patients shared more public clonotypes (2,741) than new patients (over 850).

In building TCR beta libraries, iRepertoire HTBI primers were used together with Arm-PCR of CDR3 regions. In TCRdb, the multiplex PCR reads were re-called with MiXCR into one record per CDR3 protein. The top ten clones hold more than 10% of a sample with 450,000 to 600,000 distinct CDR3 sequences, around 15% of them seen once. A further study also used this sample, focusing on T cells in Graves' hyperthyroidism and ophthalmopathy.

The sequence derives from a man between 35 and 55 years old with Graves disease. The source was peripheral blood mononuclear cells (PBMCs), collected at new diagnosis, from a patient treated with antithyroid drugs. V is TRBV12-3 or TRBV12-4 and J is TRBJ2-1; 9 bases match TRBD1. The CDR3 here is CASSTSPHPGTGRNEQFF. The CDR3, as DNA: TGTGCCAGCAGTACTAGCCCCCACCCGGGGACAGGGCGAAATGAGCAGTTCTTC.